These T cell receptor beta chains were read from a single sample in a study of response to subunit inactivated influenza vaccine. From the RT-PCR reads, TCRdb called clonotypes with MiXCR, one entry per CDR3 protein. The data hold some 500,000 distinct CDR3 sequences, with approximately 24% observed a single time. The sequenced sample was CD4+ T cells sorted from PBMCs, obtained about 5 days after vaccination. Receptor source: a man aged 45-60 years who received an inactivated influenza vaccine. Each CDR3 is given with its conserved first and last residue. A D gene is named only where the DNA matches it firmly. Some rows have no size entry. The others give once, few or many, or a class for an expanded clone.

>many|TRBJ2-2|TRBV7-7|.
CASSFPGTGELFF
TGTGCTAGCAGCTTTCCGGGGACCGGGGAGCTGTTTTTT
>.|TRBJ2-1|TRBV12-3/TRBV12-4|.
CASSLTGGNNEQFF
TGTGCCAGCAGTTTAACCGGAGGTAACAATGAGCAGTTCTTC
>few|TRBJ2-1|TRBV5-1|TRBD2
CASSLDVAGYNEQFF
TGCGCCAGCAGCTTGGACGTAGCGGGGTACAATGAGCAGTTCTTC
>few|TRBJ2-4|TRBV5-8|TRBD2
CASSGGLAGVGLAKNIQYF
TGTGCCAGCAGCGGCGGACTAGCGGGAGTGGGACTAGCCAAAAACATTCAGTACTTC
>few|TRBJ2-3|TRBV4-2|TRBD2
CASSQASSGGFTDTQYF
TGTGCCAGCAGCCAAGCATCTAGCGGGGGTTTCACAGATACGCAGTATTTT
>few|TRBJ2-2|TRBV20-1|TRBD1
CSASAPGTGITGELFF
TGCAGTGCTAGTGCGCCCGGGACAGGGATTACCGGGGAGCTGTTTTTT
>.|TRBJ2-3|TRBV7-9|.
CASSILQVRADTQYF
TGTGCCAGCAGCATTCTACAGGTCCGGGCAGATACGCAGTATTTT
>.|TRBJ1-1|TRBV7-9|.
CASSLWGRGPNTEAFF
TGTGCCAGCAGCTTATGGGGCCGGGGGCCGAACACTGAAGCTTTCTTT
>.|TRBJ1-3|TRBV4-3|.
CASSQDREIENTIYF
TGCGCCAGCAGCCAAGATCGAGAGATCGAAAACACCATATATTTT
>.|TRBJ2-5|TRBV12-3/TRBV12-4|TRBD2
CASSLVGRDYRETQYF
TGTGCCAGCAGTTTAGTCGGGAGGGACTACCGGGAGACCCAGTACTTC
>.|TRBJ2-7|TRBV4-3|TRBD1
CASSLSLSDRVGEQYF
TGCGCCAGCAGCCTTTCGTTGTCGGACAGGGTGGGTGAGCAGTACTTC
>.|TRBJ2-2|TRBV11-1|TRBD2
CASSLATSGRMVTGELFF
TGTGCCAGCAGCTTGGCGACTAGCGGGAGAATGGTCACCGGGGAGCTGTTTTTT
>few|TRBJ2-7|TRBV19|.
CASSIRGQYEQYF
TGTGCCAGTAGTATCCGGGGGCAATACGAGCAGTACTTC
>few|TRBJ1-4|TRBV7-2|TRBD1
CASSIHYTGANEKLFF
TGTGCCAGCAGTATCCACTACACAGGGGCTAATGAAAAACTGTTTTTT
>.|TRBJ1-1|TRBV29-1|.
CSPLSVTEAFF
TGCAGCCCCCTGAGCGTCACTGAAGCTTTCTTT
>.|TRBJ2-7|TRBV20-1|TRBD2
CSARDSGRVYEQYF
TGCAGTGCTAGAGATAGCGGGAGAGTGTACGAGCAGTACTTC
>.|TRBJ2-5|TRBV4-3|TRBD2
CASSQGLAGSETQYF
TGCGCCAGCAGCCAAGGGCTAGCGGGATCGGAGACCCAGTACTTC
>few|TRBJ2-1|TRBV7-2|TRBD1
CASRRQGVRDNEQFF
TGTGCCAGCAGACGACAGGGGGTAAGGGACAATGAGCAGTTCTTC
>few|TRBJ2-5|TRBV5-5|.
CASSFNVGGGETQYF
TGTGCCAGCAGCTTTAACGTAGGAGGGGGTGAGACCCAGTACTTC
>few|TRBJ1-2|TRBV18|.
CASSPQQGTNYGYTF
TGTGCCAGCTCACCACAGCAGGGTACTAACTATGGCTACACCTTC
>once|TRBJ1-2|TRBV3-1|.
CASSQKGNYGYTF
TGTGCCAGCAGCCAAAAGGGTAACTATGGCTACACCTTC
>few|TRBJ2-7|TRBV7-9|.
CASSLNGIEQYF
TGTGCCAGCAGCTTAAACGGCATCGAGCAGTACTTC
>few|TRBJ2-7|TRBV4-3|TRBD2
CASSQEPPGGLSEQYF
TGCGCCAGCAGCCAAGAACCCCCGGGAGGCCTCTCCGAGCAGTACTTC
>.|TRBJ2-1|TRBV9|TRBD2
CASSVGGSRPYNEQFF
TGTGCCAGCAGCGTAGGCGGGAGCCGTCCGTACAATGAGCAGTTCTTC
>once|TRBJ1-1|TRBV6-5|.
CASSSKSGVNTEAFF
TGTGCCAGCAGTTCCAAGTCCGGGGTGAACACTGAAGCTTTCTTT
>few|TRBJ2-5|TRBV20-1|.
CSGRQGSETQYF
TGCAGTGGGCGTCAGGGTTCAGAGACCCAGTACTTC
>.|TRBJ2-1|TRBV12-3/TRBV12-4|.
CASSRDITYNEQFF
TGTGCCAGCAGTCGGGACATTACCTACAATGAGCAGTTCTTC
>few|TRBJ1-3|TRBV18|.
CASSPNIDPGNTIYF
TGTGCCAGCTCACCAAACATAGATCCTGGAAACACCATATATTTT
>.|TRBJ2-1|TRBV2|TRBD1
CASSGQGAPGNEQFF
TGTGCCAGCAGTGGGCAGGGGGCGCCGGGCAATGAGCAGTTCTTC
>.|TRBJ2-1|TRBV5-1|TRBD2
CASSLLAPGTSGRQGDEQFF
TGCGCCAGCAGCTTACTCGCCCCTGGGACTAGCGGGAGGCAAGGCGATGAGCAGTTCTTC
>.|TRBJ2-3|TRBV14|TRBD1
CASSQRRGGADTQYF
TGTGCCAGCAGCCAACGGAGAGGGGGCGCAGATACGCAGTATTTT
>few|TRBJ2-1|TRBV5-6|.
CASSVKSGLTYNEQFF
TGTGCCAGCAGCGTGAAATCGGGACTGACCTACAATGAGCAGTTCTTC
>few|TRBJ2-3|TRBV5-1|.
CASSRLAASTDTQYF
TGCGCCAGCAGCCGCCTGGCGGCTAGCACAGATACGCAGTATTTT
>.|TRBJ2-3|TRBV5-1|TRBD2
CASSFSRTSGDSTDTQYF
TGCGCCAGCAGCTTTTCAAGGACTAGCGGGGATAGCACAGATACGCAGTATTTT
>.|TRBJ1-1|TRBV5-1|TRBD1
CASSLVQGENTEAFF
TGCGCCAGCAGCTTGGTACAGGGGGAGAACACTGAAGCTTTCTTT
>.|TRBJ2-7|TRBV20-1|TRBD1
CSARDRGTYEQYF
TGCAGTGCCCGGGACAGGGGAACCTACGAGCAGTACTTC
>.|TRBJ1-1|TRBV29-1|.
CNARGLNTEAFF
TGCAACGCCCGGGGGCTGAACACTGAAGCTTTCTTT
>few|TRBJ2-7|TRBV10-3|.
CAISGESEQYF
TGTGCCATCAGTGGAGAGTCCGAGCAGTACTTC
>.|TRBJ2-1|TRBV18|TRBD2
CASSRRTSGGAIVRSYNEQFF
TGTGCCAGCTCCCGGCGGACTAGCGGGGGGGCCATCGTTAGGTCCTACAATGAGCAGTTCTTC
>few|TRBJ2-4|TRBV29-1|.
CSVSTSFQNIQYF
TGCAGCGTTAGCACTAGTTTCCAAAACATTCAGTACTTC
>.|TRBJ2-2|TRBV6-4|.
CASRRESTGELFF
TGTGCCAGCAGAAGGGAATCGACCGGGGAGCTGTTTTTT
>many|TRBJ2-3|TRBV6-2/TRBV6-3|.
CASSFPLGWADTQYF
TGTGCCAGCAGTTTCCCACTAGGGTGGGCAGATACGCAGTATTTT
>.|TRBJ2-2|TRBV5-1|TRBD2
CASRPSAGAQTGELFF
TGCGCCAGCAGACCCTCAGCGGGGGCACAAACCGGGGAGCTGTTTTTT
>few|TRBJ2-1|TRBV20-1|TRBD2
CSARPTSGSLNEQFF
TGCAGTGCCCGACCGACTAGCGGGAGCTTGAATGAGCAGTTCTTC
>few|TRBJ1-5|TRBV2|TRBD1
CASSQGATPQHF
TGTGCCAGCAGTCAGGGGGCGACGCCCCAGCATTTT
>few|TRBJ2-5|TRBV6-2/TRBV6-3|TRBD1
CASSEDRGRQETQYF
TGTGCCAGCAGTGAGGACAGGGGTCGGCAAGAGACCCAGTACTTC
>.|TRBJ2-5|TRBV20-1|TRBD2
CSARWASGAQETQYF
TGCAGTGCTAGGTGGGCTAGCGGGGCACAAGAGACCCAGTACTTC
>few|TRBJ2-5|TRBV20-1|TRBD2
CSARAALAVQETQYF
TGCAGTGCTAGAGCGGCCCTAGCGGTCCAAGAGACCCAGTACTTC
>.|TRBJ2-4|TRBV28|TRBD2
CASSLYGGLPLAKNIQYF
TGTGCCAGCAGTTTATATGGGGGACTACCATTAGCCAAAAACATTCAGTACTTC
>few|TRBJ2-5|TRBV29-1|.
CSLRTGSGETQYF
TGCAGCTTACGGACGGGCTCGGGGGAGACCCAGTACTTC
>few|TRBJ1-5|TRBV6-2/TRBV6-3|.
CASSYHGAEGQPQHF
TGTGCCAGCAGTTATCATGGAGCCGAGGGGCAGCCCCAGCATTTT
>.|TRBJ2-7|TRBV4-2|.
CASSQGGRQGYEQYF
TGTGCCAGCAGCCAAGGCGGGAGACAGGGCTACGAGCAGTACTTC
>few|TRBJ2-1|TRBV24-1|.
CATTKTTGEDNEQFF
TGTGCCACCACCAAGACTACGGGAGAGGACAATGAGCAGTTCTTC
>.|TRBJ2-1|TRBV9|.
CASSVGQAKVSEQFF
TGTGCCAGCAGCGTAGGTCAGGCAAAAGTCTCTGAGCAGTTCTTC
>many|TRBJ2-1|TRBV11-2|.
CASSLENLRRGEQFF
TGTGCCAGCAGCTTAGAAAACCTGCGCAGGGGAGAGCAGTTCTTC
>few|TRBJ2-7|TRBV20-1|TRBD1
CSASPGQGGEQYF
TGCAGTGCCTCACCGGGACAGGGTGGCGAGCAGTACTTC
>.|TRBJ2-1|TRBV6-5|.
CASTEWRGLVTSGDEQFF
TGTGCCAGCACCGAATGGAGGGGGCTAGTAACTAGCGGCGATGAGCAGTTCTTC
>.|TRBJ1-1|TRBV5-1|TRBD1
CASSVGQGRGTFF
TGCGCCAGCAGCGTTGGACAGGGGAGGGGAACTTTCTTT
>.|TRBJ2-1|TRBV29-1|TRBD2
CSVARTSGGNEQFF
TGCAGCGTGGCGAGGACTAGCGGGGGTAATGAGCAGTTCTTC